This T cell receptor (beta chain) emerged from a study of shared clonotypes between healthy human individuals. At the level of the study: Per donor, CD8 memory used one plate, CD8 naive used two, CD4 memory used three and CD4 naive used three.

V lost 6 bases and J lost 5, with 14 bases in between. The CDR3 sequence is 14 residues long. Germline values: CDR1 MNHEY, CDR2 SMNVEV (reference sequence). As for this clone: Its antigen is still unknown.

Several immunoSEQ plates received, in even portions, the genomic DNA of each subset. Sorted-subset replicate PCR reactions contained approximately 190 ng DNA, corresponding to approximately 30,000 T cell genomes. Profiled with immunoSEQ multiplex PCR; TCRdb holds only in-frame clones, not every one. The sample lists 2,100,000 or so clones; approximately 96% were seen once. Whole-study results and caveats: Generally, estimated richness proved larger in naive subsets than it did in memory subsets.

Input material: naive CD4+ T cells sorted from blood. Subset given: CD45RA+ positively selected. The rearrangement links TRBV27 to TRBJ1-5; maybe TRBD1 (6 bases). The clonotype originates from a young man in good health. The chain's CDR3 is CASSLRGGDQPQHF. The CDR3 DNA is TGTGCCAGCAGCCTAAGGGGGGGGGATCAGCCCCAGCATTTT.